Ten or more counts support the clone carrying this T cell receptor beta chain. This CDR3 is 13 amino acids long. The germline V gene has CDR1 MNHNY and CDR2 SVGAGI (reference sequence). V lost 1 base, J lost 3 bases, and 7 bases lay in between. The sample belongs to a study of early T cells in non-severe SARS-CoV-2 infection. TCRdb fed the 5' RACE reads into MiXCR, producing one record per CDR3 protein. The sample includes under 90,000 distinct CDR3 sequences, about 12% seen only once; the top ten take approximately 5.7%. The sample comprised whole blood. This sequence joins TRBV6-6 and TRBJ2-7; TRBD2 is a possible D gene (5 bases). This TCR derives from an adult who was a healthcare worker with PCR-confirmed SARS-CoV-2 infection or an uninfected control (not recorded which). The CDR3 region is CASSYFGDYEQYF. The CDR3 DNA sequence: TGTGCCAGCAGTTACTTCGGGGACTACGAGCAGTACTTC.